This is a list of T cell receptor beta chains from one sample in a study of cytomegalovirus exposure and HLA in healthy donors. Clones were read by immunoSEQ multiplex PCR, and TCRdb kept only the in-frame ones, dropping some. The data hold over 85,000 clones, with 76% observed a single time. The sample consisted of PBMCs. Source of these receptors: a man in his forties in good health and CMV-seronegative. CDR3s include the opening cysteine and the closing phenylalanine or tryptophan. D genes are given only for firm matches. Clone size, where shown, is once, few, many, or a class for clones that have expanded.

>TRBD1|NA|TRBV9|TRBJ1-1
TGTGCCAGCAGCGCTGAGGGACAGATGAACACTGAAGCTTTCTTT
CASSAEGQMNTEAFF
>NA|NA|TRBV28|TRBJ1-1
TGTGCCAGCAGCTTGGGACACAAGGGCGCTGAAGCTTTCTTT
CASSLGHKGAEAFF
>NA|NA|TRBV29-1|TRBJ2-5
TGCAGCGTTGAAGCTCAATTGAACAGGGAGACCCAGTACTTC
CSVEAQLNRETQYF
>TRBD2|NA|TRBV2|TRBJ2-3
TGTGCCAGCAGACTAGCGGGAGGAAGAGATACGCAGTATTTT
CASRLAGGRDTQYF
>NA|NA|TRBV6-1|TRBJ1-6
TGTGCCAGCAGTGAGTTTAGACAGGCACTTTCACCCCTCCACTTT
CASSEFRQALSPLHF
>TRBD1|NA|TRBV27|TRBJ2-5
TGTGCCAGCAGTTCACCGGGACAGGGGAAAGAGACCCAGTACTTC
CASSSPGQGKETQYF
>TRBD1|medium-sized|TRBV7-6|TRBJ2-2
TGTGCCAGCAGCTTAGTGACACAGGGGGGATCTCCCGGGGAGCTGTTTTTT
CASSLVTQGGSPGELFF
>TRBD1|NA|TRBV9|TRBJ2-7
TGTGCCAGCAGCCGACAGGGTCAGGTCCACGAGCAGTACTTC
CASSRQGQVHEQYF
>NA|few|TRBV7-2|TRBJ2-2
TGTGCCAGCCCTTCGACCGCAGGGATCAACACCGGGGAGCTGTTTTTT
CASPSTAGINTGELFF
>NA|NA|TRBV11-2|TRBJ2-7
TGTGCCACCCCGGATAAGGGGCAGCCCTACGAGCAGTACTTC
CATPDKGQPYEQYF
>NA|NA|TRBV5-6|TRBJ2-7
TGTGCCAGCAGCTTGGCCAGTCAAAGAGGGTACGAGCAGTACTTC
CASSLASQRGYEQYF
>NA|NA|TRBV11-1|TRBJ2-7
TGTGCCAGCAGCCCGGTGGCAGGGATTCCCTACGAGCAGTACTTC
CASSPVAGIPYEQYF
>NA|NA|TRBV30|TRBJ2-3
TGTGCCTGGATGGAGGGGTGGGCGGATACGCAGTATTTT
CAWMEGWADTQYF
>TRBD1|NA|TRBV30|TRBJ1-2
TGTGCCTGGACAGGGGGCGGGGACTATGGCTACACCTTC
CAWTGGGDYGYTF
>NA|NA|TRBV23-1|TRBJ1-3
TGCGCCAGCAGGTTAACAGGGTGCGCTCGGAACACCATATATTTT
CASRLTGCARNTIYF
>TRBD2|NA|TRBV6-5|TRBJ2-3
TGTGCCAGCAGTTCCTTAGCGGGAGCGGCCTCAGATACGCAGTATTTT
CASSSLAGAASDTQYF
>NA|few|TRBV6-6|TRBJ1-1
TGTGCCACCACAAGGGGGAACACTGAAGCTTTCTTT
CATTRGNTEAFF
>NA|NA|TRBV29-1|TRBJ1-6
TGCAGCGTTGGGGCGGGGGGCGATTCACCCCTCCACTTT
CSVGAGGDSPLHF
>NA|NA|TRBV19|TRBJ1-5
TGTGCCAGTAGTATCACAGGGTATCAGCCCCAGCATTTT
CASSITGYQPQHF
>NA|few|TRBV4-1|TRBJ2-7
TGCGCCAGCAGCCAAGGACTAGATCCCTACGAGCAGTACTTC
CASSQGLDPYEQYF
>NA|NA|TRBV9|TRBJ2-5
TGTGCCAGCAGCGTAGGGGAGAGGAAGATCGAGACTCAGTACTTC
CASSVGERKIETQYF
>NA|NA|TRBV27|TRBJ1-1
TGTGCCAGCAGTTTATCCAGGGGCTACACTGAAGCTTTCTTT
CASSLSRGYTEAFF
>TRBD2|once|TRBV28|TRBJ2-7
TGTGCCAGCAGTTTAGTAGCGGGGGCCCTGTTCGAGCAGTACTTC
CASSLVAGALFEQYF
>TRBD1|NA|TRBV27|TRBJ1-5
TGTGCCAGCAGTTCGTCGACAGGGGGCAATCAGCCCCAGCATTTT
CASSSSTGGNQPQHF
>NA|NA|TRBV7-9|TRBJ1-2
TGTGCCAGCAGCTTAGGGAGGGGACGTGGCTACACCTTC
CASSLGRGRGYTF